Below, 25 T cell receptor beta chains from the same sample are listed, as sequenced in a study of regulatory T cells in long-lasting Graves disease. The time point was: newly diagnosed GD, antithyroid drugs for less than 3 months. Construction of the TCR library relied on RNA isolated from PBMCs. Libraries of TCR beta came from iRepertoire HTBI primers plus Arm-PCR of CDR3 regions. TCRdb fed the multiplex PCR reads into MiXCR, producing one record per CDR3 protein. The data hold about 430,000 distinct CDR3 sequences, with over 14% observed a single time. In addition, the sample was reused for a study of T cells in Graves' hyperthyroidism and ophthalmopathy.

The sequences come from peripheral blood mononuclear cells (PBMCs), collected at new diagnosis, from a patient treated with antithyroid drugs. These receptors all stem from a middle-aged woman with Graves disease.

There are many counts of this clonotype. The J gene is TRBJ2-1, the V gene TRBV7-2; D possibly matches TRBD1 or TRBD2 (6 bases each). Germline loops: CDR1 SGHTA, CDR2 FQGNSA. This CDR3 is 14 amino acids long. Between the trimmed V and J ends, which lost 3 bases and 3 bases, there was a span of 9 bases. The CDR3 bases are TGTGCCAGCAGCTTCGAGGGGGGCTACAATGAGCAGTTCTTC. The encoded protein is CASSFEGGYNEQFF.

This clonotype was picked up many times. CDR3 region: CASRPINPNYGYTF. Here the CDR3 DNA reads TGCGCCAGCAGACCGATAAACCCCAACTATGGCTACACCTTC. J is TRBJ1-2 and V is TRBV5-1, with D unclear. CDR1 is SGHRS, CDR2 YFSETQ, per germline. V dropped 5 bases and J dropped 2 bases, with 13 bases sitting between them. The CDR3 runs to 14 residues.

There are many counts of this clonotype. The V gene is TRBV18, the J gene TRBJ2-3; tentative D call: TRBD1 (6 bases). V lost 5 bases and J 0 bases, leaving 15 bases between the germline ends. In germline, CDR1 is KGHSH, CDR2 LQKENI. The length of the CDR3 is 16 residues. In nucleotides, the CDR3 is TGTGCCAGCTCATTGACAGGCTCCTTTAGCACAGATACGCAGTATTTT. It translates to CASSLTGSFSTDTQYF.

The rearrangement links TRBV20-1 to TRBJ2-3; D not resolved. Germline V gene sequence: CDR1 DFQATT, CDR2 SNEGSKA (reference sequence). Between the trimmed V and J ends, which lost 1 base and 4 bases, there was a span of 6 bases. There are 12 residues in the CDR3. The CDR3 loop reads CSARVGSDTQYF. CDR3 bases: TGCAGTGCTAGAGTCGGATCAGATACGCAGTATTTT.

There are many counts of this clonotype. The rearrangement joins TRBV27 to TRBJ1-2; D may be TRBD1 (6 bases). V lost 9 bases and J 7 bases, leaving 12 bases between the germline ends. The germline V gene encodes CDR1 MNHEY and CDR2 SMNVEV (reference sequence). The CDR3 contains 11 residues. Here the CDR3 reads CASRGGGGYTF. The CDR3 DNA is TGTGCCAGTCGAGGGGGGGGTGGCTACACCTTC.

The V and J genes are TRBV20-1 and TRBJ2-1; D ambiguous. V lost 0 bases to trimming and J lost 8 bases, with 11 bases between them. The length of the CDR3 is 13 residues. In germline, CDR1 is DFQATT, CDR2 SNEGSKA (reference sequence). CDR3 DNA sequence: TGCAGTGCTAGAGAACCCTTCGTGGATGAGCAGTTCTTC. Its translation is CSAREPFVDEQFF.

To note about this clonotype: The likely explanation is a read error, given a far larger clone one base away. This chain connects TRBV6-1 to TRBJ2-3, with 12 nucleotides matching TRBD2. The CDR3 covers 16 residues. Per the germline V gene, CDR1 is MNHNS and CDR2 is SASEGT. The CDR3 is CASSETSGRSTGTQYF. CDR3 coding DNA: TGTGCCAGCAGTGAAACTAGCGGGAGGAGCACAGGTACGCAGTATTTT.

This clonotype occurred a few times. A much larger clone differs by one base, so this may be a read error. The chain employs TRBV11-2 and TRBJ2-4; 7 nucleotides align to TRBD2. Germline CDR1 is SGHAT and CDR2 is FQNNGV. The CDR3 consists of 16 residues. CDR3 amino acids: CGSRAQEAGNQNIQYF. CDR3 nucleotides: TGTGGCAGCAGGGCGCAGGAAGCGGGAAACCAAAACATTCAGTACTTC.

Ten or more counts support this clonotype. Here the CDR3 reads CASSLEGGRGTYNEQFF. In nucleotides, the CDR3 is TGTGCCAGCAGCTTAGAAGGGGGGAGGGGGACCTACAATGAGCAGTTCTTC. The chain links TRBV13 to TRBJ2-1, with D perhaps matching TRBD2 (7 bases). This CDR3 is 17 amino acids long. Germline lookup yields CDR1 PRHDT and CDR2 FYEKMQ (reference sequence). Between the trimmed V and J ends, which lost 1 base and 2 bases, there was a span of 15 bases.

This clonotype has at least ten counts. J is TRBJ2-3 and V is TRBV20-1; D may be TRBD1 (6 bases). Germline V gene data show CDR1 as DFQATT and CDR2 as SNEGSKA (reference sequence). V was shortened by 6 bases and J by 4 bases, with 20 bases between the two germline ends. This CDR3 comprises 15 residues. The CDR3 spells CSAKSGQLFADTQYF. CDR3 sequence (DNA): TGCAGTGCCAAATCCGGACAGCTGTTTGCAGATACGCAGTATTTT.

There are a few counts of this clonotype. The chain uses TRBV7-9 and TRBJ2-4; 11 bases agree with TRBD2. Losses at the gene ends were 4 bases for V and 4 bases for J; bases not matched to a gene: 6. The length of the CDR3 is 16 residues. The germline CDR1 and CDR2 sequences are SEHNR and FQNEAQ (reference sequence). In nucleotides, the CDR3 is TGTGCCAGCAGCTGGTTACTAGCGGGAGAGAAAAACATTCAGTACTTC. Its protein is CASSWLLAGEKNIQYF.

CDR3 residues: CASSYWTGDPPGANVLTF. The CDR3 DNA is TGTGCCAGCAGTTATTGGACAGGGGACCCTCCTGGGGCCAACGTCCTGACTTTC. This chain joins TRBV6-5 and TRBJ2-6; 9 nucleotides match TRBD1. The CDR3 covers 18 residues. CDR1 MNHEY and CDR2 SVGAGI come from the germline V gene. With V trimmed by 3 bases and J by 2 bases, 8 bases remained unmatched.

On this clonotype: A single base separates this from a much larger clone, so it may be a read error. The J gene is TRBJ1-1, the V gene TRBV28, with 10 bases identical to TRBD1. The junction had 11 bases not matched to a gene; V was cut back by 6 bases and J by 4 bases. The CDR3 sequence is 16 residues long. Germline V gives CDR1 MDHEN, CDR2 SYDVKM. CDR3 DNA sequence: TGTGCCAGCAGACAGGGGGACAGGGGCCTTAGCACTGAAGCTTTCTTT. This sequence encodes CASRQGDRGLSTEAFF.

This clonotype was found a few times. This chain uses TRBV5-8 with TRBJ2-7, with D tentatively TRBD1 (7 bases). This CDR3 is built from 14 residues. Per the germline V gene, CDR1 is SGHTS and CDR2 is YDEGEE. Trimming left V 4 bases short and J 4 bases short, with 15 bases between. The CDR3 coding sequence is TGTGCCAGCAGCGGAGGGGGCAGATCTTACGAGCAGTACTTC. This encodes CASSGGGRSYEQYF.

This clonotype was counted at least ten times. This chain links TRBV12-3 or TRBV12-4 with TRBJ2-1, with a possible D match to TRBD1 (6 bases). The CDR3 runs 19 residues. The V end lost 2 bases, the J end lost 4 bases, and 24 bases lay between the germline ends. This chain's CDR3 is CASSLYQLLGAIRYNEQFF. CDR3 DNA: TGTGCCAGCAGTTTATACCAATTGTTGGGGGCCATTAGGTACAATGAGCAGTTCTTC.

The sample holds a few counts of this clonotype. The chain links TRBV6-2 or TRBV6-3 to TRBJ2-3; 10 nucleotides match TRBD2. Looked up from germline, CDR1 is MNHEY and CDR2 is SVGEGT. J gave up 5 bases and V 4 bases, and 6 bases lay outside the gene matches. The CDR3 runs to 15 residues. In DNA, the CDR3 is TGTGCCAGCAGTTTAACTAGCGGGATGGGAGATACGCAGTATTTT. Protein: CASSLTSGMGDTQYF.

The J gene is TRBJ1-6, the V gene TRBV27, with a weak D call TRBD1 (5 bases). This CDR3 spans 14 amino acids. Germline V lookup: CDR1 MNHEY, CDR2 SMNVEV (reference sequence). Trimming took 3 bases from V and 7 from J, leaving 10 bases between them. Written as DNA, the CDR3 is TGTGCCAGCAGTTTGTCACAGGTGAATTCACCCCTCCACTTT. Translated: CASSLSQVNSPLHF.

This clonotype was observed many times. The genes are TRBV7-2 and TRBJ1-1, with D possibly being TRBD1 (6 bases). V dropped 5 bases and J dropped 8 bases, with 12 bases sitting between them. CDR1 is SGHTA, CDR2 FQGNSA, per germline. The CDR3 length is 12 residues. CDR3 bases: TGTGCCAGCAGCATGGACAGATTCGAAGCTTTCTTT. This gives the protein CASSMDRFEAFF.

This clonotype was picked up many times. This chain connects TRBV2 to TRBJ2-1, with D possibly TRBD2 on 6 matching bases. Germline values: CDR1 SNHLY, CDR2 FYNNEI. The V gene lost 5 bases and the J gene lost 4 bases, with 9 bases spanning the gap. The CDR3 contains 13 residues. The CDR3 coding sequence is TGTGCCAGCAGTCTAGCGAGTTACAATGAGCAGTTCTTC. Translation gives CASSLASYNEQFF.

This clonotype appeared many times. The chain has TRBV13 and TRBJ2-7, with 7 nucleotides matching TRBD1. Germline V gives CDR1 PRHDT, CDR2 FYEKMQ (reference sequence). J gave up 3 bases and V 5 bases, and 7 bases lay outside the gene matches. The CDR3 consists of 14 residues. In DNA, the CDR3 is TGTGCCAGCAGCCAACGGGACAGACACTACGAGCAGTACTTC. This translates into CASSQRDRHYEQYF. The full variable domain, rest sourced from reference TRBV13 and TRBJ2-7, is AAGVIQSPRHLIKEKRETATLKCYPIPRHDTVYWYQQGPGQDPQFLISFYEKMQSDKGSIPDRFSAQQFSDYHSELNMSSLELGDSALYFCASSQRDRHYEQYFGPGTRLTVT.

There are a few counts of this clonotype. The gene calls are TRBV12-3 or TRBV12-4 and TRBJ2-1; TRBD1 aligns across 7 bases. After removal of 5 bases from V and 9 bases from J, the junction contained 13 bases not matched to a gene. CDR3 length: 15 amino acids. The CDR3 nucleotides read TGTGCCAGCAGTCCCGGCCCACAGGGGCTCGGTGAGCAGTTCTTC. Protein sequence: CASSPGPQGLGEQFF.

Many counts were recorded for this clonotype. The gene calls are TRBV9 and TRBJ2-5; the D is unclear. CDR3 length: 13 amino acids. Deletions cut 3 bases from V and 1 base from J, with 7 bases between. Per germline, CDR1 SGDLS and CDR2 YYNGEE. CDR3 coding DNA: TGTGCCAGCAGCGCCTCCTCCCAAGAGACCCAGTACTTC. Protein sequence: CASSASSQETQYF.

This clonotype was picked up a small number of times. The chain carries TRBV5-4 and TRBJ1-3; 7 nucleotides agree with TRBD1. Germline V gene sequence: CDR1 SGHNT, CDR2 YYREEE (reference sequence). CDR3 length equals 14 residues. The V segment lost 3 bases and the J segment 9 bases; nucleotides outside the gene matches: 9. The CDR3 DNA follows: TGTGCCAGCAGCTCCTCGACAGGGCTAGGCACCATATATTTT. Protein product: CASSSSTGLGTIYF.

V usage is TRBV18 and J usage is TRBJ1-4; weak D call: TRBD1 (5 bases). Trimming left V 3 bases short and J 0 bases short, with 11 bases between. CDR1 is KGHSH, CDR2 LQKENI, per germline. The CDR3 length is 16 residues. CDR3 bases: TGTGCCAGCTCACCGCCCAGACAGTCAACTAATGAAAAACTGTTTTTT. Its translation is CASSPPRQSTNEKLFF.

The chain uses TRBV12-3 or TRBV12-4 and TRBJ2-6; 13 bases are a match to TRBD2. The junction had 5 bases not matched to a gene; V was cut back by 5 bases and J by 1 base. CDR3 size: 18 residues. CDR3 in DNA: TGTGCCAGCAGTCCGACGGGACTAGCGGGGTCTGGGGCCAACGTCCTGACTTTC. Translation: CASSPTGLAGSGANVLTF.